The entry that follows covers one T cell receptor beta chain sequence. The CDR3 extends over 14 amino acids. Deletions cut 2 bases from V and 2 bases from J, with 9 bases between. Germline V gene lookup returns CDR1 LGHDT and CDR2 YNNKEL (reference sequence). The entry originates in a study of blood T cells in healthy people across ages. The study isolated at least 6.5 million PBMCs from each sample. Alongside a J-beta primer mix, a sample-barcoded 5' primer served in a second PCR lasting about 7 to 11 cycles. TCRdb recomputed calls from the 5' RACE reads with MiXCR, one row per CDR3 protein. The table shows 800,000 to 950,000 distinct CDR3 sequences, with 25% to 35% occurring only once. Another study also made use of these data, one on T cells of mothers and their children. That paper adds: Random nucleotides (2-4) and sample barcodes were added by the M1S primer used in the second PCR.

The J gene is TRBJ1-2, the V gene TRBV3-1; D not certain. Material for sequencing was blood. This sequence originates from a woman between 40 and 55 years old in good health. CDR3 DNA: TGTGCCAGCAGCCAATGGGAATCGAACTATGGCTACACCTTC. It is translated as CASSQWESNYGYTF.